This TCR beta chain emerged from a study of CD8+ T cells in alopecia areata. Broader study findings: Normal skin's resident alphabeta T cells are sequenced alongside lesional scalp T cells. Relative to mice, TCR sharing across patients was less clear, a difference possibly HLA-related.

Sequencing relied on a cDNA template that was reverse transcribed from extracted RNA. The data were produced by immunoSEQ multiplex PCR, yet TCRdb's version contains in-frame clones alone and is incomplete. This table has about 150,000 clones, about nine tenths appearing once. T lymphocytes (CD4+ and CD8+) were sorted from PBMCs. This clone appeared once. Its antigen is still unknown. The sample in question was CD8+ T cells sorted from blood, obtained at week 0. This clonotype was obtained from a human donor with alopecia areata.

CDR3 in amino acids: CASSQWPGQETQYF. The CDR3 coding sequence is TGCGCCAGCAGCCAATGGCCAGGGCAAGAGACCCAGTACTTC. V and J are TRBV4-1 and TRBJ2-5, with D possibly matching TRBD1 (5 bases). Germline V gives CDR1 MGHRA, CDR2 YSYEKL. The V end lost 2 bases, the J end lost 2 bases, and 9 bases lay between the germline ends. The CDR3 is made up of 14 amino acids.